This T cell receptor beta chain stems from a study of sequential checkpoint blockade in melanoma. The CDR3 extends over 16 amino acids. Germline CDR1 MDHEN, CDR2 SYDVKM. With 4 bases clipped from V and 4 bases from J, the junction kept 12 bases outside the gene matches. Here immunoSEQ multiplex PCR was the method, and the copy in TCRdb shows in-frame clones only, minus some. This table holds around 9,100 clones, roughly 78% found once. Sample treatment: randomized to nivolumab then ipilimumab (arm A) or the reverse (arm B). This receptor was identified in a human donor with melanoma. The sequenced sample was CD8+ T cells sorted from blood (inferred from file names), obtained from a patient given nivolumab and ipilimumab in sequence. V gene TRBV28 combines with J gene TRBJ2-7, with 8 nucleotides matching TRBD2. CDR3 in DNA: TGTGCCAGCAGTTACATCCGTACTAGCGGAACTTACGAGCAGTACTTC. It is translated as CASSYIRTSGTYEQYF.